These 28 T cell receptor beta chains came from one sample sequenced in a study of memory CD4+ T cells and cytomegalovirus serostatus. Single viable CD3+CD4+CD8-CD45RO+ cells were sorted as the memory CD4+ T cells. Clones were read by immunoSEQ multiplex PCR, and TCRdb kept only the in-frame ones, dropping some. In the table there are 54,000 or so clones, 80% to 90% of which are singletons. What was sequenced was memory CD4+ T cells from blood. These receptors originate from an adult in good health and CMV-seronegative.

This clone has just one count. The CDR3 reads CASSYGGGGNSPLHF. CDR3 nucleotides: TGTGCCAGCAGTTACGGCGGAGGGGGTAATTCACCCCTCCACTTT. The J gene is TRBJ1-6, the V gene TRBV6-5; tentative D call: TRBD1 (6 bases). This CDR3 comprises 15 residues. The ends were cut back, 2 bases at V and 6 bases at J, with 11 bases in the middle. Germline V gives CDR1 MNHEY, CDR2 SVGAGI.

V is TRBV5-4 and J is TRBJ2-5; a possible D gene is TRBD2 (5 bases). The CDR3 has 11 amino acids. CDR1 SGHNT and CDR2 YYREEE come from the germline V gene (reference sequence). Trimming stripped 9 bases from V and 4 bases from J, with 10 bases between. This CDR3 reads CAIRGRETQYF. CDR3 DNA: TGTGCCATCCGGGGTAGAGAGACCCAGTACTTC.

This clone was detected a few times. CDR3 DNA: TGCGCCAGCAGCCTTACAGGAGGCGCGGGGCCCCAGCATTTT. This translates into CASSLTGGAGPQHF. The genes are TRBV5-1 and TRBJ1-5; TRBD1 is a possible D gene (5 bases). V lost 4 bases and J 9 bases, leaving 17 bases between the germline ends. The CDR3 totals 14 residues. CDR1 and CDR2 (germline): SGHRS, YFSETQ.

The chain uses TRBV7-9 and TRBJ2-7, with 10 bases lining up with TRBD1. J lost 5 bases, V lost 1 base, and 8 bases had no gene match. Germline CDR1 is SEHNR and CDR2 is FQNEAQ (reference sequence). The CDR3 is 16 amino acids. CDR3: CASSLGVPGQGHEQYF. DNA of the CDR3: TGTGCCAGCAGCTTAGGGGTCCCGGGACAGGGGCACGAGCAGTACTTC.

This chain links TRBV6-6 with TRBJ1-1; tentative D call: TRBD1 (5 bases). Per the germline V gene, CDR1 is MNHNY and CDR2 is SVGAGI (reference sequence). The ends were cut back, 5 bases at V and 3 bases at J, with 10 bases in the middle. This CDR3 is built from 13 residues. The CDR3 nucleotides read TGTGCCAGCAGTATGGACACGGACACTGAAGCTTTCTTT. Its translation is CASSMDTDTEAFF.

This clone was picked up one time. V is TRBV9 and J is TRBJ2-3; possible D gene TRBD2, 6 bases. Between the trimmed V and J ends, which lost 4 bases and 1 base, there was a span of 13 bases. CDR3 length: 15 amino acids. Germline CDR1 and CDR2: SGDLS and YYNGEE. For the CDR3, the DNA is TGTGCCAGCAGCCCTCGTCCGGGAGGCACAGATACGCAGTATTTT. Its protein is CASSPRPGGTDTQYF.

The V call is TRBV6-5, the J call TRBJ1-1, with D tentatively TRBD1 (6 bases). Germline values: CDR1 MNHEY, CDR2 SVGAGI. CDR3 length equals 15 residues. Trimming removed 6 bases at V and 4 bases at J, with 18 bases between. The CDR3: CASSISTGAGTEAFF. DNA for the CDR3: TGTGCCAGCAGCATCTCCACGGGGGCCGGCACTGAAGCTTTCTTT.

V usage is TRBV7-8 and J usage is TRBJ2-1; 8 bases are a match to TRBD2. Trimming at V came to 6 bases and at J to 2 bases, leaving 9 bases not matched to a gene. The CDR3 is made up of 16 amino acids. The V gene's germline CDR1 is SGHVS and CDR2 FQNEAQ. The CDR3 spells CASRRTSREPYNEQFF. The CDR3 DNA reads as TGTGCCAGCAGGCGGACTAGCAGGGAACCCTACAATGAGCAGTTCTTC.

This clone showed up just once. This rearrangement joins TRBV5-1 to TRBJ1-3, with D possibly matching TRBD1 (6 bases). Trimming removed 4 bases from V and 0 bases from J, with 11 bases in between. This CDR3 spans 15 amino acids. Per the germline V gene, CDR1 is SGHRS and CDR2 is YFSETQ. CDR3 nucleotides: TGCGCCAGCAGCCGGGACACCGCCTCTGGAAACACCATATATTTT. It encodes CASSRDTASGNTIYF.

The chain couples TRBV6-6 to TRBJ1-2, with D hard to call. Germline loops: CDR1 MNHNY, CDR2 SVGAGI (reference sequence). V lost 3 bases and J lost 7, with 12 bases in between. This CDR3 spans 13 amino acids. The CDR3 spells CASSYEGSSGYTF. In DNA, the CDR3 is TGTGCCAGCAGTTATGAGGGTTCAAGTGGCTACACCTTC.

V gene TRBV6-1 combines with J gene TRBJ2-7; the D gene is possibly TRBD1 (6 bases). This CDR3 has 14 amino acids. Germline lookup yields CDR1 MNHNS and CDR2 SASEGT. V lost 5 bases to trimming and J lost 5 bases, with 16 bases between them. The CDR3 sequence: CASSIINRVNEQYF. The CDR3 region has the DNA TGTGCCAGCAGTATCATTAACAGGGTTAACGAGCAGTACTTC.

The chain couples TRBV6-5 to TRBJ1-5, with a possible D match to TRBD1 (5 bases). Trimming cost V 5 bases and J 2 bases, with 10 bases left between them. Germline V gene sequence: CDR1 MNHEY, CDR2 SVGAGI. This CDR3 is 14 amino acids long. The CDR3 DNA sequence: TGTGCCAGCAGTAGGGACTGGGGCAATCAGCCCCAGCATTTT. The encoded protein is CASSRDWGNQPQHF.

The rearrangement uses TRBV11-2 and TRBJ2-2, with 7 bases matching TRBD1. Germline CDR1 is SGHAT and CDR2 is FQNNGV. This CDR3 comprises 17 residues. The junction had 7 bases not matched to a gene; V was cut back by 0 bases and J by 3 bases. The CDR3 DNA is TGTGCCAGCAGCTTAGAGGGCTTCAGGGGGTACACCGGGGAGCTGTTTTTT. This sequence encodes CASSLEGFRGYTGELFF.

Written as DNA, the CDR3 is TGTGCCTGGAGACTGATTAATGAAAAACTGTTTTTT. It encodes CAWRLINEKLFF. The chain has TRBV30 and TRBJ1-4, with D unclear. The length of the CDR3 is 12 residues. Trimming took 3 bases from V and 4 from J, leaving 6 bases between them. Germline V CDR1 and CDR2: GTSNPN, SVGIG (reference sequence).

The V and J genes are TRBV9 and TRBJ2-3; TRBD1 matches at 9 bases. V lost 3 bases to trimming and J lost 3 bases; unmatched junction nucleotides: 8. Germline CDR1 SGDLS, CDR2 YYNGEE. This CDR3 spans 16 amino acids. The CDR3, as DNA: TGTGCCAGCAGCGGCGGGGTTGGGACAGGGACAGATACGCAGTATTTT. Amino acid sequence: CASSGGVGTGTDTQYF.

This chain connects TRBV28 to TRBJ2-1; D is uncertain. With 1 base removed from V and 0 bases from J, the gap between germline ends came to 4 bases. The CDR3 extends over 14 amino acids. The germline V gene has CDR1 MDHEN and CDR2 SYDVKM. CDR3 sequence: CASSLSRSYNEQFF. CDR3 in DNA: TGTGCCAGCAGTTTATCCCGCTCCTACAATGAGCAGTTCTTC.

This chain uses TRBV7-8 with TRBJ2-1, with 10 positions matching TRBD2. Germline V lookup: CDR1 SGHVS, CDR2 FQNEAQ. Germline trimming cut 5 bases from V and 7 bases from J; bases unmatched to any gene: 8. CDR3 length equals 15 residues. CDR3 sequence reads: CASSQPLAGRNEQFF. For the CDR3, the DNA is TGTGCCAGCAGCCAGCCACTAGCGGGAAGGAATGAGCAGTTCTTC.

As to this clone: Germline and junction disagree at one end, which may indicate a read error. The CDR3 DNA follows: TGTGCCAGCAGCTTAGAGGCGGGAGCCGACGATTTT. Its protein is CASSLEAGADDF. The V gene is TRBV7-9, the J gene TRBJ1-3, with D hard to call. The germline CDR1 and CDR2 sequences are SEHNR and FQNEAQ (reference sequence). The CDR3 has 12 amino acids. The variable domain in full, completed from reference TRBV7-9 and TRBJ1-3, reads DTGVSQNPRHKITKRGQNVTFRCDPISEHNRLYWYRQTLGQGPEFLTYFQNEAQLEKSRLLSDRFSAERPKGSFSTLEIQRTEQGDSAMYLCASSLEAGADDFGEGSWLTVV.

This clone was found a few times. The chain recombines TRBV30 with TRBJ1-1; 8 nucleotides match TRBD1. Germline lookup yields CDR1 GTSNPN and CDR2 SVGIG (reference sequence). The V and J ends lost 5 bases and 1 base, in that order; junction bases with no gene match: 6. The CDR3 has 14 residues. CDR3 bases: TGTGCCTGGCGCGGAGACAGGGGGAACACTGAAGCTTTCTTT. Translation: CAWRGDRGNTEAFF.

The chain combines TRBV28 with TRBJ1-6; 7 nucleotides agree with TRBD1. The length of the CDR3 is 14 residues. Germline-derived CDR1 and CDR2 are MDHEN and SYDVKM. Trimming cost V 7 bases and J 6 bases; bases outside gene matches: 6. In DNA, the CDR3 is TGTGCCAGCATTGGACAGGACCGTAATTCACCCCTCCACTTT. Its protein is CASIGQDRNSPLHF.

The V call is TRBV25-1, the J call TRBJ2-3; D is perhaps TRBD2 (5 bases). CDR1 MGHDK and CDR2 SYGVNS come from the germline V gene. The CDR3 covers 12 residues. V lost 2 bases, J lost 5 bases, and 5 bases lay in between. In nucleotides, the CDR3 is TGTGCCAGCAGTGAAAGCGGAGATACGCAGTATTTT. It encodes CASSESGDTQYF.

The gene calls are TRBV4-2 and TRBJ2-3; 9 bases line up with TRBD2. This CDR3 is built from 16 residues. The germline V gene has CDR1 LGHNA and CDR2 YNFKEQ. V gave up 2 bases and J gave up 3 bases; unmatched junction bases: 6. The DNA of the CDR3 is TGTGCCAGCAGCCAAAGGTTAGCGGGAGAGACAGATACGCAGTATTTT. Its protein is CASSQRLAGETDTQYF.

This clone appeared a single time. This rearrangement joins TRBV2 to TRBJ1-6; D not certain. The CDR3 is 12 amino acids. The germline V and J ends were trimmed by 4 bases and 5 bases, with 3 bases remaining between them. Germline-derived CDR1 and CDR2 are SNHLY and FYNNEI. CDR3 protein: CASSGDNSPLHF. CDR3 coding DNA: TGTGCCAGCAGTGGTGATAATTCACCCCTCCACTTT.

The chain has TRBV6-5 and TRBJ2-7; tentative D call: TRBD2 (6 bases). The CDR3 is made up of 15 amino acids. V was clipped by 0 bases and J by 0 bases, with 9 bases between them. From germline, CDR1 is MNHEY and CDR2 SVGAGI. CDR3 loop: CASSYSAGNSYEQYF. As DNA, the CDR3 is TGTGCCAGCAGTTACTCGGCGGGGAACTCCTACGAGCAGTACTTC.

The V call is TRBV5-1, the J call TRBJ2-1, with 10 bases aligning to TRBD2. The CDR3 is 15 residues long. Germline V gene sequence: CDR1 SGHRS, CDR2 YFSETQ. Losses at the gene ends were 3 bases for V and 9 bases for J; bases not matched to a gene: 9. CDR3 bases: TGCGCCAGCAGCTACAGCCTAGCGGGAGATGGTGAGCAGTTCTTC. Translating gives CASSYSLAGDGEQFF.

The J gene is TRBJ2-5, the V gene TRBV7-2; no clear D gene. CDR3 size: 13 residues. Trimming cost V 3 bases and J 2 bases, with 7 bases left between them. Looked up from germline, CDR1 is SGHTA and CDR2 is FQGNSA. CDR3 sequence reads: CASSLVFQETQYF. The CDR3 nucleotides are TGTGCCAGCAGCTTGGTCTTTCAAGAGACCCAGTACTTC.

This chain links TRBV27 with TRBJ1-2, with 8 bases fitting TRBD1. The CDR3 contains 12 residues. Germline trimming cut 8 bases from V and 6 bases from J; bases unmatched to any gene: 5. Germline values: CDR1 MNHEY, CDR2 SMNVEV (reference sequence). Here the CDR3 DNA reads TGTGCCAGCCGGGACAGGTATAATGGCTACACCTTC. This gives the protein CASRDRYNGYTF.

The chain joins TRBV5-1 to TRBJ2-5, with D tentatively TRBD1 (6 bases). CDR1 is SGHRS, CDR2 YFSETQ, per germline. With 4 bases removed from V and 5 bases from J, the gap between germline ends came to 15 bases. This CDR3 comprises 14 residues. The CDR3 DNA reads TGCGCCAGCAGCATATCCCAGGGGTATGAGACCCAGTACTTC. Its translation is CASSISQGYETQYF.